The text below deals with one T cell receptor (beta chain). Compared with the rest of its sample, this clone is medium-sized (0.01 to 0.1%). No antigen is known for it. The record has no base qualities; no much larger clone is one base away. Taken from the germline V gene, the CDR1 and CDR2 loops are SGHTA and FQGTGA. Deletion took 6 bases off V and 2 bases off J, with a span of 10 bases between the germline ends. The CDR3 has 13 amino acids, counting the end cysteine and phenylalanine. The retained sequence is limited to the CDR3, 39 bases, with the frame set at the first base. The first patient joined ICON in the first half of 2016, and enrollment wrapped up when the last patient was enrolled in the second half of 2018. Fresh tumor and matched uninvolved tissue for in-depth immune analyses, including TCR sequencing, were collected from a subcohort of about 80 patients. No cell sorting was done, and TCR sequencing was instead run on DNA isolated from bulk tissue.

This entry is derived from a study of tumor-infiltrating lymphocytes in localized non-small cell lung cancer (dated by TCRdb to the early 2020s). Regarding the complete study: The cohort included patients whose samples were collected after neoadjuvant chemotherapy, as well as both smokers and never-smokers and several histologies. Resected tumor tissue and uninvolved lung tissue described as non-adjacent to the tumor were contributed by each patient, with both tissues obtained from the same patient. Alongside flow cytometry, multiplex immunofluorescence, RNA-seq, exome sequencing and proteomics, TCR sequencing was applied to the same patients as one of several integrated assays. In total, the ICON cohort consisted of more than 120 surgical patients with localized non-small cell lung cancer who had their tumors resected. The paired tumor versus uninvolved lung comparison of immunoSEQ T-cell fraction included under 60 patients.

The T-cell fraction in tumor and uninvolved lung tissue was obtained from TCR sequencing using the immunoSEQ assay. Under the source paper's analysis protocol: In the survival analysis, patients were divided into a high T-cell fraction group (upper tertile) and a low T-cell fraction group (lower two tertiles), and the two groups were compared using a log-rank test. A signed-rank test was used to test differences in T-cell fraction between paired tumor and uninvolved lung samples. TCRdb mirrors the immuneACCESS table, restricted to in-frame sequences. Some clones are absent from its copies; in checked studies, under half trace to an unresolved V gene, and the reason for the others is unknown. The D gene and trimming were derived from the DNA, and the V and J assignments and clone size from that table. This sample has 21,000 or so clones in its table, and over 60% of those were observed once. Clones ranked in the top ten supply around 6% of the sample.

General conclusions and limits of the study: No association of tumor T-cell fraction from TCR sequencing with recurrence-free survival was found (p = 0.61). Consistent with immunofluorescence CD3 counts, TCRbeta sequencing supported greater T cell infiltration in tumors than in uninvolved lung tissue. TCR-derived T-cell fraction did not differ between the flow cytometry-defined immunotypes IM1 (good prognosis) and IM2 (poor prognosis). Assay coverage varied across patients depending on available tissue quantity, so only a subset of the cohort had TCR sequencing. Because different pieces of the same tissue were used for different assays, technical variation could not be separated from intratumor heterogeneity.

The source of this sequence is a human donor with non-small cell lung cancer. The chain is made from TRBV7-3 and TRBJ2-5; the D gene lacks a confident call. What was sequenced was lung tumor tissue. The nucleotide sequence is TGTGCCAGCAGTTCCGACCCTCAAGAGACCCAGTACTTC. Its product reads: CASSSDPQETQYF.